These 23 T cell receptor beta chains were all obtained from the same sample, sequenced in a study of vaccination and CD4 T cells after COVID-19. Treatment meaning: roughly 10-day PBMC culture with coronavirus spike peptide pools or control peptides (ViraFEST assay). Unexposed donor CD4+ T cells predated the COVID-19 pandemic, collected 2011-2018. No antigen has been assigned to these receptors. Cultured CD4+ T-cell DNA underwent Oncomine TCR Beta short-read sequencing. TCRdb independently ran MiXCR on the PCR reads; one entry per CDR3 protein. Among about 8,200 distinct CDR3 sequences listed, about half were seen once. The sequencing input was CD4+ T cells from blood, cultured in vitro. The receptors here all came from a human donor in good health.

This chain links TRBV10-1 with TRBJ1-1; D possibly corresponds to TRBD1 (5 bases). Trimming took off 0 bases at V and 5 bases at J, with 13 bases between the two ends. Germline values: CDR1 WNHNN, CDR2 SYGVQD (reference sequence). The CDR3 runs 15 residues. The CDR3, as DNA: TGCGCCAGCAGTGAGTCTAAGGCGTCAGGGACTGAAGCTTTCTTT. It codes for CASSESKASGTEAFF.

This clonotype was counted a single time. V usage is TRBV6-2 or TRBV6-3 and J usage is TRBJ1-5, with 11 nucleotides matching TRBD1. Losses at the gene ends were 0 bases for V and 6 bases for J; bases not matched to a gene: 4. This CDR3 contains 16 residues. Germline loops: CDR1 MNHEY, CDR2 SVGEGT. The DNA for the CDR3 is TGTGCCAGCAGTTACTCCGGGACAGGGGGTTTTCAGCCCCAGCATTTT. Protein product: CASSYSGTGGFQPQHF.

V gene TRBV28 combines with J gene TRBJ2-5; maybe TRBD1 (5 bases). The germline gives CDR1 MDHEN, CDR2 SYDVKM. Trimming left V 5 bases short and J 6 bases short, with 10 bases between. This CDR3 has 12 residues. The DNA for the CDR3 is TGTGCCAGCAGTAATAACAGGCAGACCCAGTACTTC. Protein sequence: CASSNNRQTQYF.

This chain links TRBV6-5 with TRBJ1-6; 8 nucleotides agree with TRBD1. CDR1 and CDR2 from the germline V gene are MNHEY and SVGAGI. This CDR3 is 19 amino acids long. V dropped 0 bases and J dropped 3; count of bases not matched to a gene: 10. The CDR3 sequence: CASSYSTPGGGGYNSPLHF. The CDR3 region has the DNA TGTGCCAGCAGTTACTCGACCCCAGGGGGCGGTGGCTATAATTCACCCCTCCACTTT.

This clonotype was seen more than once but under ten times. The rearrangement links TRBV20-1 to TRBJ1-1; possibly TRBD1 for D (6 bases). Germline lookup yields CDR1 DFQATT and CDR2 SNEGSKA (reference sequence). V dropped 6 bases and J dropped 0 bases, with 17 bases sitting between them. CDR3 size: 15 residues. CDR3 bases: TGCAGTGCAAGCCCCTGGGACAACTTGAACACTGAAGCTTTCTTT. Its translation is CSASPWDNLNTEAFF.

The V call is TRBV7-9, the J call TRBJ1-2, with a possible D match to TRBD1 (5 bases). CDR1 SEHNR and CDR2 FQNEAQ come from the germline V gene (reference sequence). The length of the CDR3 is 11 residues. The V end was cut by 9 bases, the J end by 13 bases, with 18 bases between. In DNA form, the CDR3 reads TGTGCCAGAAGACACGGGGGGGGGTCCACCTTC. Translating it yields CARRHGGGSTF.

The V and J genes are TRBV10-2 and TRBJ2-2, with D unresolved. The CDR3 has 13 residues. The ends were cut back, 4 bases at V and 4 bases at J, with 7 bases in the middle. Per the germline V gene, CDR1 is WSHSY and CDR2 is SAAADI. CDR3: CASSVLPTGELFF. Written as DNA, the CDR3 is TGCGCCAGCAGTGTACTACCCACCGGGGAGCTGTTTTTT.

By share of the sample, this clonotype is medium-sized (0.01 to 0.1%). The chain uses TRBV7-2 and TRBJ1-5; possible D gene TRBD1, 5 bases. Germline V gene lookup returns CDR1 SGHTA and CDR2 FQGNSA. The CDR3 contains 14 residues. The V gene lost 5 bases and the J gene lost 6 bases, with 14 bases spanning the gap. CDR3 DNA: TGTGCCAGCAGCGGACGGGGCTTCCCTCAGCCCCAGCATTTT. Protein product: CASSGRGFPQPQHF.

This clonotype was counted only a few times. This chain uses TRBV20-1 with TRBJ2-3, with D possibly called TRBD1 or TRBD2 (7 bases each). Germline lookup yields CDR1 DFQATT and CDR2 SNEGSKA (reference sequence). Trimming cost V 5 bases and J 0 bases, with 18 bases left between them. This CDR3 has 16 residues. The CDR3: CSAGPGGVSSTDTQYF. DNA for the CDR3: TGCAGTGCTGGCCCAGGGGGGGTGTCTAGCACAGATACGCAGTATTTT.

This clonotype was counted between two and nine times. This chain's CDR3 is CASSLVPAGVLGETQYF. The CDR3 coding sequence is TGCGCCAGCAGCTTGGTACCAGCGGGGGTTCTAGGTGAGACCCAGTACTTC. This sequence joins TRBV5-1 and TRBJ2-5; 8 positions agree with TRBD2. The CDR3 has 17 residues. Germline CDR1 SGHRS, CDR2 YFSETQ. Trimming cost V 0 bases and J 5 bases; bases outside gene matches: 12.

This clonotype was found a few times. This sequence joins TRBV20-1 and TRBJ1-5; D possibly corresponds to TRBD1 (6 bases). There are 14 residues in the CDR3. The germline gives CDR1 DFQATT, CDR2 SNEGSKA (reference sequence). Deletions cut 5 bases from V and 3 bases from J, with 14 bases between. CDR3 protein: CSASKQGTNQPQHF. CDR3 DNA sequence: TGCAGTGCTTCAAAACAGGGCACCAATCAGCCCCAGCATTTT.

This clonotype has a single count. CDR3 region: CASIGVNEKLFF. CDR3 DNA sequence: TGTGCCAGCATAGGAGTTAATGAAAAACTGTTTTTT. The rearrangement uses TRBV28 and TRBJ1-4; D call uncertain. Germline lookup yields CDR1 MDHEN and CDR2 SYDVKM. The length of the CDR3 is 12 residues. V was cut by 7 bases and J by 4 bases, with 7 bases left in between. Complete variable domain (other parts from reference TRBV28 and TRBJ1-4): DVKVTQSSRYLVKRTGEKVFLECVQDMDHENMFWYRQDPGLGLRLIYFSYDVKMKEKGDIPEGYSVSREKKERFSLILESASTNQTSMYLCASIGVNEKLFFGSGTQLSVL.

This rearrangement joins TRBV6-1 to TRBJ2-5, with D perhaps given as TRBD1 or TRBD2 (5 bases each). The CDR3 is made up of 13 amino acids. The V and J ends lost 4 bases and 5 bases respectively, with 11 bases between them. Germline V gene lookup returns CDR1 MNHNS and CDR2 SASEGT. CDR3 sequence (DNA): TGTGCCAGCAGTGCCGGGGCCACGGAGACCCAGTACTTC. It yields the protein CASSAGATETQYF.

This CDR3 is CATSDGREYPGELFF. Written as DNA, the CDR3 is TGTGCCACCAGTGATGGGCGGGAGTACCCCGGGGAGCTGTTTTTT. This chain connects TRBV24-1 to TRBJ2-2, with 7 bases lining up with TRBD2. The V segment lost 3 bases and the J segment 6 bases; nucleotides outside the gene matches: 6. This CDR3 comprises 15 residues. CDR1 is KGHDR, CDR2 SFDVKD, per germline.

The chain employs TRBV12-3 or TRBV12-4 and TRBJ2-2, with 8 bases fitting TRBD2. The ends lost 5 bases at V and 5 bases at J; junction bases unmatched: 16. The CDR3 contains 18 residues. CDR3 in amino acids: CASSPAGDMRGVTGELFF. CDR3 in DNA: TGTGCCAGCAGTCCCGCGGGGGACATGCGGGGGGTGACCGGGGAGCTGTTTTTT.

This chain links TRBV15 with TRBJ1-1; TRBD1 matches at 9 bases. The V gene's germline CDR1 is LNHNV and CDR2 YYDKDF (reference sequence). This CDR3 has 19 amino acids. Trimming cost V 5 bases and J 0 bases; bases outside gene matches: 16. The CDR3 DNA follows: TGTGCCACCAGCCGAATCTCCGGACAGGGGTGGGATCTGAACACTGAAGCTTTCTTT. It encodes CATSRISGQGWDLNTEAFF.

This clonotype was counted only a few times. The CDR3 nucleotides are TGCTCCCACCGGGCATCCCCTCCTAGCGAGCAGTACTTC. Protein sequence: CSHRASPPSEQYF. The chain is built from TRBV20-1 and TRBJ2-7; the D is unclear. The germline V gene encodes CDR1 DFQATT and CDR2 SNEGSKA (reference sequence). CDR3 length: 13 residues.

The chain employs TRBV5-4 and TRBJ2-3; 10 nucleotides align to TRBD2. V lost 4 bases, J lost 2 bases, and 4 bases stayed unmatched. The CDR3 has 15 residues. Per the germline V gene, CDR1 is SGHNT and CDR2 is YYREEE (reference sequence). DNA of the CDR3: TGTGCCAGCAGCCTAGCGGGGGCGACCACAGATACGCAGTATTTT. Encoded protein: CASSLAGATTDTQYF.

This sequence joins TRBV12-3 or TRBV12-4 and TRBJ2-1, with D perhaps matching TRBD2 (6 bases). Trimming took 7 bases from V and 3 from J, leaving 13 bases between them. The CDR3 has 14 residues. DNA for the CDR3: TGTGCCAGCACCCCATCAGCGGGCTACAATGAGCAGTTCTTC. It is translated as CASTPSAGYNEQFF.

This clonotype was detected only a few times. The DNA for the CDR3 is TGTGCCAGCAGCATCCGACAGAGCACTGAAGCTTTCTTT. It yields the protein CASSIRQSTEAFF. The rearrangement uses TRBV7-2 and TRBJ1-1, with D tentatively TRBD1 (5 bases). V was pared by 5 bases and J by 4 bases, with 11 bases between. Per the germline V gene, CDR1 is SGHTA and CDR2 is FQGNSA. The CDR3 runs 13 residues.

This clonotype was detected a few times. The rearrangement joins TRBV7-6 to TRBJ1-1; D is uncertain. Germline CDR1 SGHVS, CDR2 FNYEAQ. CDR3 size: 14 residues. V lost 3 bases and J 1 base, leaving 9 bases between the germline ends. The CDR3 is CASSLGRANTEAFF. The CDR3 DNA sequence: TGTGCCAGCAGCTTGGGGAGGGCGAACACTGAAGCTTTCTTT.

This chain connects TRBV10-3 to TRBJ2-5, with D unclear. Germline values: CDR1 ENHRY, CDR2 SYGVKD. V shed 3 bases and J shed 2 bases, with 7 bases lying between them. This CDR3 contains 13 residues. Written as DNA, the CDR3 is TGTGCCATCAGTGACAGGATTCAAGAGACCCAGTACTTC. This encodes CAISDRIQETQYF.

CDR3 sequence reads: CASSKATGMAFLSNQPQHF. Written as DNA, the CDR3 is TGTGCCAGCAGTAAGGCTACAGGGATGGCTTTTTTAAGCAATCAGCCCCAGCATTTT. The chain combines TRBV28 with TRBJ1-5; maybe TRBD1 (6 bases). Trimming stripped 5 bases from V and 1 base from J, with 24 bases between. The CDR3 contains 19 residues. Germline CDR1 is MDHEN and CDR2 is SYDVKM.